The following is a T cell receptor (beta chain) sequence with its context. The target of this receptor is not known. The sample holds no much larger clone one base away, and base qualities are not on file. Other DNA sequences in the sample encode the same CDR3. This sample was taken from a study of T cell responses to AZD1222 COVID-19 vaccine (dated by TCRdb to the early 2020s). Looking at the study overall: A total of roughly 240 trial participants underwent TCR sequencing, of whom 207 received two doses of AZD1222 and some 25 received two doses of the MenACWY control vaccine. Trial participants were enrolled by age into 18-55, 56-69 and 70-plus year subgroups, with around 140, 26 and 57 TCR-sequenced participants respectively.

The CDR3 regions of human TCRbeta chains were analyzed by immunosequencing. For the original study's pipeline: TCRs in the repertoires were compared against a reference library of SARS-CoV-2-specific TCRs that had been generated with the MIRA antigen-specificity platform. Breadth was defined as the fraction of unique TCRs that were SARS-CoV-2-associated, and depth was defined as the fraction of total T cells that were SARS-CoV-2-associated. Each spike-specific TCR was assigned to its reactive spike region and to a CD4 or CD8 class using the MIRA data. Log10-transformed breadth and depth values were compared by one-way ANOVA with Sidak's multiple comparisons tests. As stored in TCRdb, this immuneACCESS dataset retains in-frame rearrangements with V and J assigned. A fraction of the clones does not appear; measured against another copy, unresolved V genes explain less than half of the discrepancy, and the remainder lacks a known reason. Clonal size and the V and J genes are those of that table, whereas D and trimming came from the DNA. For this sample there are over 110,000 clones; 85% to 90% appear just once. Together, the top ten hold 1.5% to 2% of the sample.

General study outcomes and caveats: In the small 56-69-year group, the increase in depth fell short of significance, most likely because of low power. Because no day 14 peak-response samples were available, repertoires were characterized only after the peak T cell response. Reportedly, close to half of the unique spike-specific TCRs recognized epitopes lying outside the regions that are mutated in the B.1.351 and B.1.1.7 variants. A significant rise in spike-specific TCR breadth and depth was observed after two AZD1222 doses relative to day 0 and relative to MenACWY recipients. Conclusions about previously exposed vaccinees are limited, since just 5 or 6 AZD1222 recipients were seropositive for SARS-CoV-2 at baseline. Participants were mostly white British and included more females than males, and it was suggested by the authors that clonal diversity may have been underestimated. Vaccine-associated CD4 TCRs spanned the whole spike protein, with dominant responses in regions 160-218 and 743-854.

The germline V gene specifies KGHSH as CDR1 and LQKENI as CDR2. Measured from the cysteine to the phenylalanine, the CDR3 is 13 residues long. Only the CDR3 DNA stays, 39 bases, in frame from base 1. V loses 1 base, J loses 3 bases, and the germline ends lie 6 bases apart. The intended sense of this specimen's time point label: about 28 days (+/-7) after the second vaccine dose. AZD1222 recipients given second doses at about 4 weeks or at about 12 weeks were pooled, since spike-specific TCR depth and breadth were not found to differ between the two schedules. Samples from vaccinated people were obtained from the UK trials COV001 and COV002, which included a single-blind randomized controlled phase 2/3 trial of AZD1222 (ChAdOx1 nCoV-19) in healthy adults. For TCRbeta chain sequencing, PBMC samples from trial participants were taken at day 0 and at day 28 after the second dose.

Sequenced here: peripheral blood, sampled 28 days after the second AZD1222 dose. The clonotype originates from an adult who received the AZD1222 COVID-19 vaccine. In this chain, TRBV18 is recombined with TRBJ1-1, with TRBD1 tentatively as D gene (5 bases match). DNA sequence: TGTGCCAGCTCACCACAGGGGCACACTGAAGCTTTCTTT. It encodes CASSPQGHTEAFF.